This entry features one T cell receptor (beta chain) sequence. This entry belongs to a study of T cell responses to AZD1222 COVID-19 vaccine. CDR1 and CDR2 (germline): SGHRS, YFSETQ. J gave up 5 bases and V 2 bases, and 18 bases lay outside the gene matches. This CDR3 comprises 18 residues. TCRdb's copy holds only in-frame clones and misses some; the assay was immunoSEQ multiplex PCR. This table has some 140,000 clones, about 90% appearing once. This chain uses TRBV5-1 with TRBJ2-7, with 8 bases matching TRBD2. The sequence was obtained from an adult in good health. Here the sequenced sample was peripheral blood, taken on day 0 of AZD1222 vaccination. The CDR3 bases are TGCGCCAGCAGCTTCCTCGGGTCAAGCGGGAGAAGGGCGAACGAGCAGTACTTC. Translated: CASSFLGSSGRRANEQYF.